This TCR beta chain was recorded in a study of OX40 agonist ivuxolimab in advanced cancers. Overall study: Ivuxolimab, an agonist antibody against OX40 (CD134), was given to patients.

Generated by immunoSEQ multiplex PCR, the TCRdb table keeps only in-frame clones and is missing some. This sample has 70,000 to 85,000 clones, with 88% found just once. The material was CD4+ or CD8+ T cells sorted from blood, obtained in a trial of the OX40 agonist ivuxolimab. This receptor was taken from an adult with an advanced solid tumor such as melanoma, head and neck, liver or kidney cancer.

The CDR3 nucleotides read TGTGCCAGCAGCTTTAGCGGGGGGGCAACAGATACGCAGTATTTT. It translates to CASSFSGGATDTQYF. The V call is TRBV7-3, the J call TRBJ2-3; 11 bases map to TRBD2. The trim removed 3 bases at V and 3 bases at J, leaving 2 bases unmatched. CDR3 size: 15 residues. In germline, CDR1 is SGHTA, CDR2 FQGTGA.